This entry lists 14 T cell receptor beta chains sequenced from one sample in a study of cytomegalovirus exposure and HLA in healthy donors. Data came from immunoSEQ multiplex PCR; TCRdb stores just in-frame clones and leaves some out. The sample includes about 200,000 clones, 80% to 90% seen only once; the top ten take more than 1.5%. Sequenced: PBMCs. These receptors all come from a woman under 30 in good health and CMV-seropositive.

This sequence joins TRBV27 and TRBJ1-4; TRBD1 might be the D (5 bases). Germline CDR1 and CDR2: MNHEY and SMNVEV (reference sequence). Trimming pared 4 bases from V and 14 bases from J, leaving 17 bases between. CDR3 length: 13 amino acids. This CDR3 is CASSWGVNGQLFF. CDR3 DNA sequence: TGTGCCAGCAGTTGGGGGGTAAATGGGCAGCTGTTTTTT.

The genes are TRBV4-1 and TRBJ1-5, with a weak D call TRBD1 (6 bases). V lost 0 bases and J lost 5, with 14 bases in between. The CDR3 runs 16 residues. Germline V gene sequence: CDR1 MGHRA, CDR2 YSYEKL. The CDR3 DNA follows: TGCGCCAGCAGCCAAGAAGTTAGCAGGGGCGATCAGCCCCAGCATTTT. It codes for CASSQEVSRGDQPQHF.

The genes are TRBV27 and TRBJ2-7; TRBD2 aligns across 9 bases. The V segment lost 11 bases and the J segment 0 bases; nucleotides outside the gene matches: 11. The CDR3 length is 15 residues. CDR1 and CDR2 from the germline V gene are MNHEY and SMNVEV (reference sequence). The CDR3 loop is CASKSSGGPSYEQYF. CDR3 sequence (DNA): TGTGCCTCCAAGTCCAGCGGGGGGCCCTCCTACGAGCAGTACTTC.

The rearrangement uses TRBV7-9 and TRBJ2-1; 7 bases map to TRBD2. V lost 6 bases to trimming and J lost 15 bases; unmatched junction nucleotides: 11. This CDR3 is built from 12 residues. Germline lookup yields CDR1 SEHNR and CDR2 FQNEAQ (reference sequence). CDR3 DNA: TGTGCCAGCAGTTCCCTAGCGGCCGGGCGGTTCTTC. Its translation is CASSSLAAGRFF.

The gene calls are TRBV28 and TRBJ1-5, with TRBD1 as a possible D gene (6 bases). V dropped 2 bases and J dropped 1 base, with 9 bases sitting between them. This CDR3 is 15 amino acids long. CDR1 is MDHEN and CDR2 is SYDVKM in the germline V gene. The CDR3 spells CASSLTGTSNQPQHF. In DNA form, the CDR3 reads TGTGCCAGCAGTTTAACAGGGACAAGCAATCAGCCCCAGCATTTT.

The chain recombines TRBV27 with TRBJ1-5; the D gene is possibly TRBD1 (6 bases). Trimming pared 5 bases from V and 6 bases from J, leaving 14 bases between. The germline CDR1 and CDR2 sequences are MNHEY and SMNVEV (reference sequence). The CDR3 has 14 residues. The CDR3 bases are TGTGCCAGCAGTCTACAAACAGGGAGTCAGCCCCAGCATTTT. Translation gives CASSLQTGSQPQHF.

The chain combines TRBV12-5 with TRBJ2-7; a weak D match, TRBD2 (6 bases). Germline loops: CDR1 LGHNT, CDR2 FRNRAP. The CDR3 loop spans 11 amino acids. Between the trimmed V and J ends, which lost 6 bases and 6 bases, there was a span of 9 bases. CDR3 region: CASGGGREQYF. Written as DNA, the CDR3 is TGTGCTAGTGGCGGAGGGCGCGAGCAGTACTTC.

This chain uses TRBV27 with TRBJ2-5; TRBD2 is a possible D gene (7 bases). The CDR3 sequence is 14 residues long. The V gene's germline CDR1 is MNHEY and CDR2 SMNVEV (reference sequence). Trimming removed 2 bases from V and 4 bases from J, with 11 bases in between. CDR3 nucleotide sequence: TGTGCCAGCAGTTTACGGGGGGCGGGAGAGACCCAGTACTTC. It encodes CASSLRGAGETQYF.

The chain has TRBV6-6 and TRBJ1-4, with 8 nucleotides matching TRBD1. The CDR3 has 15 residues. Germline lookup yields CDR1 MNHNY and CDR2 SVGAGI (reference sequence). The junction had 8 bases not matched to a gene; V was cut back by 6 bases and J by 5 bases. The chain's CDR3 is CASREIGQGNEKLFF. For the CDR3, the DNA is TGTGCCAGCAGAGAGATAGGACAGGGAAATGAAAAACTGTTTTTT.

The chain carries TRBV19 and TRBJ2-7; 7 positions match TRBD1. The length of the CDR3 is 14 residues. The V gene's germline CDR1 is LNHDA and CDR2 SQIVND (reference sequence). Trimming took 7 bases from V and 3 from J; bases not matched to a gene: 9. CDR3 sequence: CASNARDRDYEQYF. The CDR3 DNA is TGTGCCAGTAACGCCCGGGACAGAGACTACGAGCAGTACTTC.

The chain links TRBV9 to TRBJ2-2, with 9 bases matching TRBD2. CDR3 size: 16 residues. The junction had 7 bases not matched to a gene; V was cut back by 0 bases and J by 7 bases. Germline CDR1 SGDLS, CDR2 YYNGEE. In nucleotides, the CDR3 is TGTGCCAGCAGCGTAGTGCCTAGCGGGGCGAGCGGGGAGCTGTTTTTT. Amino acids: CASSVVPSGASGELFF.

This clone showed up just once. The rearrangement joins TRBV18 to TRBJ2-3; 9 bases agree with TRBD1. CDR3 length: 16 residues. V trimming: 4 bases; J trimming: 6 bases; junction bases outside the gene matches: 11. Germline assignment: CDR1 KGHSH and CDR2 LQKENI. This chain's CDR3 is CASSQNTGGPGDTQYF. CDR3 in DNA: TGTGCCAGCTCACAGAATACAGGGGGCCCTGGGGATACGCAGTATTTT. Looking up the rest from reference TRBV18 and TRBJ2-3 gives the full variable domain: NAGVMQNPRHLVRRRGQEARLRCSPMKGHSHVYWYRQLPEEGLKFMVYLQKENIIDESGMPKERFSAEFPKEGPSILRIQQVVRGDSAAYFCASSQNTGGPGDTQYFGPGTRLTVL.

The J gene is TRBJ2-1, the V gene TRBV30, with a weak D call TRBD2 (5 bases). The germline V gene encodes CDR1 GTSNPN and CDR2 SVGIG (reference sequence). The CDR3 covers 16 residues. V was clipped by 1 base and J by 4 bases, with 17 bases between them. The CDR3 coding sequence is TGTGCCTGGAGTGAATCAGTGGACTCCCGGTACAATGAGCAGTTCTTC. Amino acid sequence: CAWSESVDSRYNEQFF.

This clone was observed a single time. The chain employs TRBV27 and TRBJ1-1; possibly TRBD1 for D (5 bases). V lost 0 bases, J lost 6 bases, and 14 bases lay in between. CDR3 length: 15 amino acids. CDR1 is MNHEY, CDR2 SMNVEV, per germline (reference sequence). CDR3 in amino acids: CASSLSPGGAAEAFF. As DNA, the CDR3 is TGTGCCAGCAGTTTATCCCCGGGGGGAGCGGCTGAAGCTTTCTTT.